This T cell receptor beta chain was identified during a study of tumor-infiltrating lymphocytes in primary liver carcinoma. Notes on this clonotype: What it binds is not known. A read error may account for a junction end that differs from germline.

DNA and RNA were both co-extracted from about 20-30 mg of bulk tissue that had not been sorted. Five separate regions were sampled from each tumor. Every one of the tumor samples had a viable tumor cell content above 75%. This CDR3 contains 15 residues. Germline assignment: CDR1 SQVTM and CDR2 ANQGSEA. Study results and caveats: Compared with tumor region pairs, tumor-adjacent and tumor-blood pairs overlapped less.

The authors made TCR beta cDNA from about 500 ng total RNA with a constant-region primer. Nested multiplex PCR, run for three rounds with slightly modified ARM-PCR, yielded TCR beta libraries. Each of the first two PCR rounds ran roughly 9 cycles with TRBV1-TRBV30 forward and C-beta reverse primers. TCRdb ran MiXCR on the multiplex PCR reads and lists one entry per CDR3 protein. The repertoire includes about 190,000 distinct CDR3 sequences, approximately 86% of them detected once, and approximately 18% sits in the top ten. This rearrangement joins TRBV29-1 to TRBJ2-2; D is ambiguous. The specimen sequenced was tumor tissue from primary liver carcinoma. The origin of this receptor is a man aged 40-49 years with primary liver carcinoma and hepatitis B virus infection. The CDR3 sequence is CSVGLGWWMTGELFF. The CDR3 nucleotides are TGCAGCGTTGGTTTAGGGTGGTGGATGACCGGTGAGCTGTTTTTT.